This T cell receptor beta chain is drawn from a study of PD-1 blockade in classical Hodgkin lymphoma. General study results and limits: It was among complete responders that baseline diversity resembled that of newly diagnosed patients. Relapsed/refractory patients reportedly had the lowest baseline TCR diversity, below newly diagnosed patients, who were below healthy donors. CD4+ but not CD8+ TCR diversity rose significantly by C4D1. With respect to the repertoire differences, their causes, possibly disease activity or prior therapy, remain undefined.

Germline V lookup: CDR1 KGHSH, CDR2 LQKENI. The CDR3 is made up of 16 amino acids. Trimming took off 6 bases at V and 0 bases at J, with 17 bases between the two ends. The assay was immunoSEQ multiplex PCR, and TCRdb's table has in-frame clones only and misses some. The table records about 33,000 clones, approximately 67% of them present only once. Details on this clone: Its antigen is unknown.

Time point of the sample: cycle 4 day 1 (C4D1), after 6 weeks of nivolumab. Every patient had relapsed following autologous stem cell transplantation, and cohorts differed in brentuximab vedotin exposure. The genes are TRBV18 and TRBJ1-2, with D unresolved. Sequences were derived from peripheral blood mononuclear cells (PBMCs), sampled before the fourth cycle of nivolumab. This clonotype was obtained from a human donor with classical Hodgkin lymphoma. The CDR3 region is CASSPTTDVTNYGYTF. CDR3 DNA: TGTGCCAGCTCCCCAACGACGGATGTGACTAACTATGGCTACACCTTC.